The 28 T cell receptor beta chains in this list originate from one sample, sequenced in a study of vaccination and CD4 T cells after COVID-19. These TCRs' antigens remain unknown. Sequencing of the DNA from cultured CD4+ T cells was carried out with the Oncomine TCR Beta short-read assay. MiXCR was run by TCRdb on the PCR reads, yielding one entry per CDR3 protein. This table holds under 10,000 distinct CDR3 sequences, roughly 18% found once. Treatment defined: roughly nine-day PBMC culture with coronavirus spike peptide pools or control peptides (ViraFEST assay). The sample was CD4+ T cells from blood, cultured in vitro, taken after SARS-CoV-2 vaccination. The receptors were sampled from a human donor who had recovered from COVID-19.

This clonotype is classed as medium-sized. The chain combines TRBV7-3 with TRBJ2-2; 7 positions agree with TRBD1. CDR1 is SGHTA, CDR2 FQGTGA, per germline. CDR3 length: 16 residues. V trimming: 5 bases; J trimming: 2 bases; junction bases outside the gene matches: 8. The CDR3 DNA follows: TGTGCCAGCAGCAGAGGGGGCCGGTCTAACACCGGGGAGCTGTTTTTT. It encodes CASSRGGRSNTGELFF.

V gene TRBV5-6 combines with J gene TRBJ1-3; D call uncertain. The CDR3 is made up of 14 amino acids. V was cut by 4 bases and J by 4 bases, with 12 bases left in between. Germline V lookup: CDR1 SGHDT, CDR2 YYEEEE. The CDR3 sequence: CASSLGPGGNTIYF. The CDR3 region has the DNA TGTGCCAGCAGCCTAGGACCCGGGGGAAACACCATATATTTT.

This clonotype was found a few times. This sequence joins TRBV5-1 and TRBJ2-7; TRBD1 agrees at 9 bases. The CDR3 is 14 residues long. Germline assignment: CDR1 SGHRS and CDR2 YFSETQ. V lost 3 bases to trimming and J lost 5 bases; unmatched junction nucleotides: 6. The CDR3 DNA is TGCGCCAGCAGCTCACAGGGGGCATCTAACGAGCAGTACTTC. Its translation: CASSSQGASNEQYF.

The chain recombines TRBV4-1 with TRBJ2-1; 8 bases match TRBD1. Unmatched junction bases numbered 11, after V lost 5 bases and J lost 8 bases. The CDR3 is 15 residues long. Germline V gene lookup returns CDR1 MGHRA and CDR2 YSYEKL. The CDR3 loop reads CASSFRQGSQYEQFF. Written as DNA, the CDR3 is TGCGCCAGCAGCTTCCGACAGGGGTCCCAGTATGAGCAGTTCTTC.

The chain employs TRBV6-1 and TRBJ1-5; TRBD1 matches at 7 bases. This CDR3 has 15 residues. Germline values: CDR1 MNHNS, CDR2 SASEGT. Trimming took 6 bases from V and 3 from J; bases not matched to a gene: 8. The CDR3 protein is CASRPRGGPNQPQHF. The DNA of the CDR3 is TGTGCCAGCAGGCCCAGGGGGGGTCCCAATCAGCCCCAGCATTTT.

This clonotype appeared a few times. The chain employs TRBV19 and TRBJ1-2; D is possibly TRBD1 (5 bases). The V end lost 7 bases, the J end lost 4 bases, and 13 bases lay between the germline ends. The CDR3 length is 13 residues. In germline, CDR1 is LNHDA, CDR2 SQIVND (reference sequence). DNA for the CDR3: TGTGCCAGTACAACAGGACGGGCCTATGGCTACACCTTC. This gives the protein CASTTGRAYGYTF.

This clonotype was seen ten or more times. The chain has TRBV20-1 and TRBJ1-1; weak D call: TRBD1 (5 bases). V lost 3 bases and J 7 bases, leaving 15 bases between the germline ends. The germline gives CDR1 DFQATT, CDR2 SNEGSKA (reference sequence). The CDR3 covers 13 residues. CDR3 bases: TGCAGTGCTAGGTTGCCGGGGCCGGTTGAAGCTTTCTTT. As protein: CSARLPGPVEAFF.

This clonotype rates as medium-sized. The genes are TRBV20-1 and TRBJ2-7; the match to TRBD2 covers 11 bases. Trimming removed 3 bases from V and 2 bases from J; junction bases left unmatched: 3. CDR1 DFQATT and CDR2 SNEGSKA come from the germline V gene (reference sequence). This CDR3 spans 14 amino acids. The CDR3 is CSASGSGRAYEQYF. DNA of the CDR3: TGCAGTGCTAGCGGTAGCGGGAGGGCCTACGAGCAGTACTTC.

As regards this clonotype: Because the CDR3 is missing its conserved closing phenylalanine or tryptophan, this is likely a read error. J is TRBJ2-3 and V is TRBV6-1; D not resolved. Germline values: CDR1 MNHNS, CDR2 SASEGT. There are 12 residues in the CDR3. Trimming removed 6 bases from V and 2 bases from J, with 6 bases in between. CDR3 bases: TGTGCCAGCAGACCAGACACAGATACGCAGTATCTT. As protein: CASRPDTDTQYL.

In this sample, this clonotype turned up many times. V and J are TRBV6-1 and TRBJ2-3, with TRBD2 matching 9 bases. CDR3 size: 15 residues. V lost 4 bases to trimming and J lost 5 bases; unmatched junction nucleotides: 7. Germline CDR1 is MNHNS and CDR2 is SASEGT. The CDR3 nucleotides read TGTGCCAGCAGTGTCGTAGCGGGGGATCGAGATACGCAGTATTTT. The encoded protein is CASSVVAGDRDTQYF.

This clonotype has ten or more counts. This sequence joins TRBV20-1 and TRBJ2-5, with 8 bases matching TRBD2. The ends lost 3 bases at V and 5 bases at J; junction bases unmatched: 14. The CDR3 loop spans 16 amino acids. Germline CDR1 reads DFQATT; CDR2 reads SNEGSKA (reference sequence). CDR3: CSARSPGLEAEETQYF. Written as DNA, the CDR3 is TGCAGTGCTAGGAGTCCGGGACTAGAGGCGGAGGAGACCCAGTACTTC.

In this sample, this clonotype turned up once. This sequence joins TRBV2 and TRBJ2-1; 12 bases are a match to TRBD2. This CDR3 has 16 residues. The germline gives CDR1 SNHLY, CDR2 FYNNEI. J was trimmed by 3 bases and V by 4 bases; bases with no gene match: 4. CDR3: CASSGPSGRGYNEQFF. The CDR3 DNA follows: TGTGCCAGCAGTGGGCCTAGCGGGAGGGGCTACAATGAGCAGTTCTTC.

The chain recombines TRBV11-3 with TRBJ2-1; D uncertain. CDR3 length: 16 amino acids. Per germline, CDR1 SGHNT and CDR2 YENEEA. The V and J ends lost 0 bases and 0 bases respectively, with 9 bases between them. CDR3 loop: CASSLEAFSSYNEQFF. DNA of the CDR3: TGTGCCAGCAGCTTAGAGGCTTTCAGCTCCTACAATGAGCAGTTCTTC.

In this sample, this clonotype is medium-sized. The chain has TRBV7-6 and TRBJ1-1; D possibly corresponds to TRBD1 (5 bases). The V gene's germline CDR1 is SGHVS and CDR2 FNYEAQ. The V and J ends lost 5 bases and 4 bases respectively, with 11 bases between them. CDR3 length equals 13 residues. CDR3 DNA: TGTGCCAGCAGCCCAGACAGTTTCACTGAAGCTTTCTTT. Translating it yields CASSPDSFTEAFF.

This clonotype was counted between two and nine times. The rearrangement links TRBV27 to TRBJ2-1; 8 bases map to TRBD2. V lost 3 bases and J lost 4; bases outside the gene matches: 5. CDR1 is MNHEY and CDR2 is SMNVEV in the germline V gene (reference sequence). CDR3 length equals 15 residues. The CDR3 region has the DNA TGTGCCAGCAGTTTTCAGCGGGGGCCTTACAATGAGCAGTTCTTC. Translated, it gives CASSFQRGPYNEQFF.

This clonotype was observed a handful of times. The rearrangement uses TRBV20-1 and TRBJ2-4; D not certain. CDR3 length: 14 residues. V gave up 5 bases and J gave up 0 bases, with 11 bases separating them. Per germline, CDR1 DFQATT and CDR2 SNEGSKA (reference sequence). The CDR3 is CSAPAGLAKNIQYF. The CDR3 bases are TGCAGTGCTCCTGCTGGATTAGCCAAAAACATTCAGTACTTC.

This clonotype is termed medium-sized (0.01 to 0.1%). V and J are TRBV20-1 and TRBJ2-5; TRBD2 matches 7 bases. The CDR3 has 14 residues. The V gene's germline CDR1 is DFQATT and CDR2 SNEGSKA (reference sequence). The trim removed 1 base at V and 1 base at J, leaving 3 bases unmatched. The CDR3 protein is CSARGGLIQETQYF. DNA of the CDR3: TGCAGTGCTAGAGGGGGACTAATCCAAGAGACCCAGTACTTC.

In its sample, this clonotype was seen a few times. The rearrangement uses TRBV24-1 and TRBJ2-5; no firm D call. V lost 6 bases and J 2 bases, leaving 12 bases between the germline ends. The length of the CDR3 is 14 residues. The germline V gene encodes CDR1 KGHDR and CDR2 SFDVKD. CDR3 sequence reads: CATSPTPSQETQYF. CDR3 DNA: TGTGCCACCAGTCCCACCCCCTCACAAGAGACCCAGTACTTC.

The chain joins TRBV7-9 to TRBJ2-2; the D is unclear. This CDR3 is 14 amino acids long. Trimming cost V 5 bases and J 2 bases, with 9 bases left between them. In germline, CDR1 is SEHNR, CDR2 FQNEAQ (reference sequence). The CDR3 nucleotides are TGTGCCAGCAGCCCCCACGGTAACACCGGGGAGCTGTTTTTT. Protein sequence: CASSPHGNTGELFF.

The V gene is TRBV4-1, the J gene TRBJ1-6; 8 bases fit TRBD1. The CDR3 has 14 amino acids. Germline V CDR1 and CDR2: MGHRA, YSYEKL. V lost 4 bases to trimming and J lost 8 bases; unmatched junction nucleotides: 4. The CDR3 loop reads CASSPGQVYSPLHF. CDR3 DNA sequence: TGCGCCAGCAGCCCGGGACAGGTCTATTCACCCCTCCACTTT.

The J gene is TRBJ1-6, the V gene TRBV10-3; D is unresolved. CDR3 length equals 12 residues. V lost 10 bases and J 5 bases, leaving 9 bases between the germline ends. In germline, CDR1 is ENHRY, CDR2 SYGVKD. The CDR3: CATIDNNSPLHF. CDR3 sequence (DNA): TGTGCCACCATTGACAATAATTCACCCCTCCACTTT.

This clonotype was seen once. The genes are TRBV5-1 and TRBJ2-3; a weak D match, TRBD2 (5 bases). The V gene lost 3 bases and the J gene lost 1 base, with 6 bases spanning the gap. The length of the CDR3 is 13 residues. Per germline, CDR1 SGHRS and CDR2 YFSETQ. Written as DNA, the CDR3 is TGCGCCAGCAGCTGGGGAGGCACAGATACGCAGTATTTT. Translating it yields CASSWGGTDTQYF.

J is TRBJ2-7 and V is TRBV11-2; D is ambiguous. Germline V gene sequence: CDR1 SGHAT, CDR2 FQNNGV. The CDR3 runs 11 residues. V dropped 5 bases and J dropped 6 bases, with 8 bases sitting between them. The CDR3 reads CASSPAREQYF. The CDR3 DNA reads TGTGCCAGCAGCCCAGCTCGCGAGCAGTACTTC.

This clonotype was observed a handful of times. The chain combines TRBV7-9 with TRBJ2-2; D might be TRBD2 (5 bases). This CDR3 is 16 amino acids long. CDR1 is SEHNR, CDR2 FQNEAQ, per germline (reference sequence). V lost 3 bases to trimming and J lost 0 bases, with 11 bases between them. The chain's CDR3 is CASSFQRSTNTGELFF. CDR3 sequence (DNA): TGTGCCAGCAGCTTCCAGCGGAGTACGAACACCGGGGAGCTGTTTTTT.

The chain is built from TRBV7-2 and TRBJ2-1; 11 bases agree with TRBD2. The CDR3 sequence is 14 residues long. After removal of 5 bases from V and 15 bases from J, the junction contained 12 bases not matched to a gene. In germline, CDR1 is SGHTA, CDR2 FQGNSA. The CDR3, as DNA: TGTGCCAGCAGCCCGAGGGAGCTAGCGGGAGGTGGGTTCTTC. Protein product: CASSPRELAGGGFF. Variable domain in full (rest from reference TRBV7-2 and TRBJ2-1): GAGVSQSPSNKVTEKGKDVELRCDPISGHTALYWYRQSLGQGLEFLIYFQGNSAPDKSGLPSDRFSAERTGGSVSTLTIQRTQQEDSAVYLCASSPRELAGGGFFGPGTRLTVL.

The V and J genes are TRBV20-1 and TRBJ1-1, with D unresolved. Germline-derived CDR1 and CDR2 are DFQATT and SNEGSKA (reference sequence). CDR3 length: 12 amino acids. CDR3 protein: CAPTGGSTEAFF. The CDR3, as DNA: TGCGCCCCAACTGGAGGTAGCACTGAAGCTTTCTTT.

The CDR3 DNA reads as TGTGCCAGCAGCTTAGGAATCCCGGGACAGGGGCCGTTAGAGACCCAGTACTTC. This translates into CASSLGIPGQGPLETQYF. The chain combines TRBV7-3 with TRBJ2-5; 10 nucleotides match TRBD1. In germline, CDR1 is SGHTA, CDR2 FQGTGA. The CDR3 has 18 amino acids. The V gene end was trimmed by 2 bases and the J gene end by 4 bases; junction bases not matched to a gene: 13.

The CDR3 DNA reads as TGTGCCAGCAGTGCGGGGACTCGACAAGAGACCCAGTACTTC. It specifies CASSAGTRQETQYF. V is TRBV2 and J is TRBJ2-5, with D perhaps TRBD2 (6 bases). V dropped 4 bases and J dropped 2 bases, with 11 bases sitting between them. The CDR3 length is 14 residues. Germline V lookup: CDR1 SNHLY, CDR2 FYNNEI.